This TCR beta chain was captured in a study of cytomegalovirus exposure and HLA in healthy donors. Study results and limitations: Immune exposure data for these donors was limited to CMV serostatus.

Amplification used 60 Vbeta primers and 13 Jbeta primers. Some clones are missing from TCRdb's copy, which holds only in-frame ones; the method was immunoSEQ multiplex PCR. The sample has 150,000 to 200,000 clones; 75% to 80% are singletons. In the case of this clone: Its target is not known.

The germline CDR1 and CDR2 sequences are SGHRS and YFSETQ. The length of the CDR3 is 18 residues. V was pared by 0 bases and J by 0 bases, with 5 bases of the junction left unmatched. This clonotype was obtained from a woman aged 40 to 50 in good health and CMV-seronegative. V is TRBV5-1 and J is TRBJ2-3; 12 bases agree with TRBD2. Sequencing used PBMCs. The CDR3 protein is CASSLELAGGVSTDTQYF. The CDR3 coding sequence is TGCGCCAGCAGCTTGGAACTAGCGGGGGGAGTCAGCACAGATACGCAGTATTTT. The whole variable domain, filled in from reference TRBV5-1 and TRBJ2-3, reads KAGVTQTPRYLIKTRGQQVTLSCSPISGHRSVSWYQQTPGQGLQFLFEYFSETQRNKGNFPGRFSGRQFSNSRSEMNVSTLELGDSALYLCASSLELAGGVSTDTQYFGPGTRLTVL.